This TCR beta chain emerged from a study of T cells in Graves' hyperthyroidism and ophthalmopathy. The CDR3 spans 13 residues. The germline V gene encodes CDR1 KGHSH and CDR2 LQKENI. The V end was cut by 2 bases, the J end by 5 bases, with 9 bases between. Amplification of TCR beta CDR3 regions was performed using RNA transcripts as template. A set of HTBI primers served as the primers for a first-round RT-PCR of the TCR CDR3. TCRdb independently ran MiXCR on the multiplex PCR reads; one entry per CDR3 protein. The sample lists roughly 240,000 distinct CDR3 sequences; around 15% were seen once. This clonotype was observed many times.

This sequence originates from a woman between 18 and 30 years old with Graves' ophthalmopathy. Sequenced: blood. The chain carries TRBV18 and TRBJ1-1; D not resolved. The DNA of the CDR3 is TGTGCCAGCTCACCAAGGAGGGATACTGAAGCTTTCTTT. Its translation: CASSPRRDTEAFF.